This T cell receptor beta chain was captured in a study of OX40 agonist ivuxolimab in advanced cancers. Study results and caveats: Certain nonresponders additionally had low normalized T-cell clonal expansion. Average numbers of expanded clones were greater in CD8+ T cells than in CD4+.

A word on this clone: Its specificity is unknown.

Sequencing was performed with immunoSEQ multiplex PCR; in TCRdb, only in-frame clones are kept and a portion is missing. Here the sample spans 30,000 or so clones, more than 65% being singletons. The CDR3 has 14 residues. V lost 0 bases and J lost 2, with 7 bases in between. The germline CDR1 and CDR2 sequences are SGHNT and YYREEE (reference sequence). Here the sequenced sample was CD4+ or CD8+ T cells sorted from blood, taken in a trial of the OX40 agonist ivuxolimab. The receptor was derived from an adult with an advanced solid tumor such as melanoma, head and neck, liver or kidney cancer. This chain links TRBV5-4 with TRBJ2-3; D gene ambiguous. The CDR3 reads CASSLAGYTDTQYF. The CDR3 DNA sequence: TGTGCCAGCAGCTTGGCCGGGTACACAGATACGCAGTATTTT.